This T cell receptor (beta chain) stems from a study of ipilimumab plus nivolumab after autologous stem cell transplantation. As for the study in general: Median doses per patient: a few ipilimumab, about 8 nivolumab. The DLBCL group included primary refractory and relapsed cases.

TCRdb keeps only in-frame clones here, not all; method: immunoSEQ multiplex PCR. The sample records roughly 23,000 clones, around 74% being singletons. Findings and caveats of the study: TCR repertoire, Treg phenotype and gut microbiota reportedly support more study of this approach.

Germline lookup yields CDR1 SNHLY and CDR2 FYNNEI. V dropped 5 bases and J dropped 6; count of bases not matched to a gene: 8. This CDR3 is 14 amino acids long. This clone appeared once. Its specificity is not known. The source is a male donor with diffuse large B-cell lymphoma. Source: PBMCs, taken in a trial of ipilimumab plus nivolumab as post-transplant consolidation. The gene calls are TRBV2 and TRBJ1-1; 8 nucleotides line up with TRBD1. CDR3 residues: CASSLRGLSPEAFF. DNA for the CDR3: TGTGCCAGCAGTCTCAGGGGGCTCTCCCCTGAAGCTTTCTTT.